The sequence of this T cell receptor beta chain was determined in a study of blood T cell repertoires in COVID-19 (TCRdb year 2020). In terms of the full investigation: The collaborator samples originated in the United States, Italy and Spain and spanned the acute and convalescent phases of COVID-19. Samples came from the ongoing ImmuneRACE study (first 160 participants) plus 1,254 subjects from 6 global collaborators. Nearly every sample came with metadata listing a de-identified subject ID, COVID-19 status, age in years and sex. The dataset comprised deeply sampled blood TCRbeta repertoires from subjects exposed to, actively infected with, or recovered from COVID-19. HLA class I and class II types, where available, came from metadata supplied by the sample provider rather than from assay-based typing. The prospective study material was composed of cDNA or gDNA derived from T cells, B-cell-depleted T cells, or PBMCs. The repertoires were released in a freely available public database intended as a resource for research on the immune response to SARS-CoV-2.

Here V drops 4 bases and J drops 2 bases, and the junction holds 6 bases not matched to any gene. Sequences SGHRS (CDR1) and YFSETQ (CDR2) are obtained from the germline V gene. The CDR3 contains 14 residues, cysteine and phenylalanine counted. The only DNA kept is the CDR3, 42 bases in frame from the first base. Another Seattle source contributed samples from volunteer blood donors who had recovered from COVID-19. Collaborating institutions collected whole blood in K2EDTA tubes following their own protocols. For TCRbeta analysis, collaborators shipped samples in one of three forms: frozen whole blood, isolated PBMCs, or DNA extracted from either of those sample types. A note on this clone: The antigen it recognizes is unknown. Qualities for individual bases were not recorded, and no much larger clone is one base off.

What the study reported, not specific to this receptor: The quantity of clinical and demographic metadata differed by source and by participant and was supplied without curation.

TCRbeta CDR3 regions were amplified from genomic DNA using the immunoSEQ Assay, a bias-controlled multiplex PCR. The original methods were these. Nucleated cell counts per sample were estimated from amplification of reference gene primers within the assay. Sequence reads were collapsed and filtered to measure the absolute abundance of every unique TCRbeta CDR3 rearrangement. For each sample, productive Simpson clonality was calculated as the square root of Simpson's diversity index across productive rearrangements. Entries here come from immuneACCESS through TCRdb and include only in-frame sequences with V and J called. Some clones fail to appear in such tables; in the studies checked, an unresolved V gene covers under half of the shortfall, and the cause of the remainder is unknown. The V and J calls and the clone size are those of that table, but D and trimming were determined from the DNA. This sample lists roughly 260,000 clones; 88% were detected once. Over 4% of the sample is taken by the ten largest.

Recombination connected TRBV5-1 to TRBJ2-7; 7 bases in the middle match TRBD1. Sequencing was carried out using peripheral blood. This clonotype was sampled from a man aged 55 to 70 who had recovered from COVID-19. The DNA reads TGCGCCAGCAGCCCGTGGACAGGCACCTACGAGCAGTACTTC. Protein translation: CASSPWTGTYEQYF.